This T cell receptor (beta chain) emerged from a study of T cell changes during pregnancy in multiple sclerosis. Clones were sequenced by immunoSEQ multiplex PCR, and TCRdb holds only the in-frame ones, with some missing. Of 50,000 to 55,000 clones listed, 85% to 95% are singletons. V lost 1 base, J lost 6 bases, and 18 bases lay in between. The CDR3 loop spans 16 amino acids. The germline V gene encodes CDR1 SGHVS and CDR2 FQNEAQ. The TCR was taken from a female donor with multiple sclerosis, enrolled in a pregnancy study. The chain couples TRBV7-8 to TRBJ1-1; D may be TRBD1 (5 bases). The source material was CD4+ T cells from peripheral blood mononuclear cells, sampled in the third trimester of pregnancy. The CDR3 region is CASSLVGGVKFAEAFF. The CDR3 bases are TGTGCCAGCAGCTTAGTAGGAGGGGTTAAGTTCGCTGAAGCTTTCTTT.